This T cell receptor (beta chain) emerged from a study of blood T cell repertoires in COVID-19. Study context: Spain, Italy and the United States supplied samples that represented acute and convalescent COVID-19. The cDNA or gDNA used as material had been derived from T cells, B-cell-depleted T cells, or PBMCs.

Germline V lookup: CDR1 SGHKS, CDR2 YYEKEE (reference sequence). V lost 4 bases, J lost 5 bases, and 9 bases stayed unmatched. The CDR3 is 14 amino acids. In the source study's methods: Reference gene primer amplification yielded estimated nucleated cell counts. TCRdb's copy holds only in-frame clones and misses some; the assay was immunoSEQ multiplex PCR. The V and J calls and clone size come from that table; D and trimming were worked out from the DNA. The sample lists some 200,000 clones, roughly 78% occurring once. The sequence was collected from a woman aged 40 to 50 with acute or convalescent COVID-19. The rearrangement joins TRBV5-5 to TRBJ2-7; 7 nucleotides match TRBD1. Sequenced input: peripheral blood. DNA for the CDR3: TGTGCCAGCAGCCTTAAAGGGGGCTTCGACGAGCAGTACTTC. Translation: CASSLKGGFDEQYF.